This TCR beta chain originates from a study of CD8 T cells in ankylosing spondylitis. Study findings and constraints: According to the report, clones linked to the disease were significantly enriched in matched synovial fluid samples taken from ankylosing spondylitis patients. A motif of seven or eight highly homologous TCR beta variants was seen as apparently characteristic of ankylosing spondylitis blood.

Per the germline V gene, CDR1 is DFQATT and CDR2 is SNEGSKA (reference sequence). This CDR3 has 13 amino acids. Trimming took 5 bases from V and 4 from J; bases not matched to a gene: 6. Quantitative 5'-RACE was performed with molecular barcodes, and it yielded the TCR beta libraries. TCRdb ran MiXCR on the 5' RACE reads and lists one entry per CDR3 protein. The table has 470,000 or so distinct CDR3 sequences, 25% to 30% seen once. The sample holds a few counts of this clonotype. Its antigen is unknown. This receptor was obtained from a male donor with ankylosing spondylitis. The chain joins TRBV20-1 to TRBJ1-1; 8 bases match TRBD1. Sequenced: blood, either unsorted or a sorted T cell fraction (not recorded which). CDR3 nucleotides: TGCAGTGCTCTAACAGGGGGGGGCACTGAAGCTTTCTTT. Translation gives CSALTGGGTEAFF.